These T cell receptor beta chains were read from a single sample in a study of T cell repertoires in cytomegalovirus infection. One entry per CDR3 protein, called by TCRdb with MiXCR from the reads. The sample has about 740,000 distinct CDR3 sequences, roughly 35% seen once. Sequences were obtained from PBMCs. These receptors came from a human donor in good health (CMV status not recorded). Some clones in this sample may be carry-over from other donors' samples. The CDR3 runs from the conserved cysteine through the conserved F or W. D genes are given only for firm matches. A clone size is listed for some rows: how often the clone was seen (once, few, many), or a class if it is expanded.

j_call,d_call,v_call,clone_size,cdr3_aa,cdr3_nt
TRBJ2-3,TRBD1,TRBV7-6,many,CASSLRDRVTDTQYF,TGTGCCAGCAGCTTAAGGGACAGGGTCACAGATACGCAGTATTTT
TRBJ2-1,NA,TRBV19,few,CASSNNRILPYNEQFF,TGTGCCAGTAGCAACAACAGAATCCTTCCCTACAATGAGCAGTTCTTC
TRBJ2-1,TRBD2,TRBV19,NA,CASSIVGLDEQFF,TGTGCCAGTAGTATAGTAGGACTAGACGAGCAGTTCTTC
TRBJ1-1,NA,TRBV29-1,few,CSVKTGMATEAFF,TGCAGCGTGAAAACAGGGATGGCCACTGAAGCTTTCTTT
TRBJ2-3,TRBD2,TRBV15,few,CATSRPGLAGFTDTQYF,TGTGCCACCAGCAGGCCGGGACTAGCGGGATTCACAGATACGCAGTATTTT
TRBJ1-1,NA,TRBV6-5,many,CASSYVINTEAFF,TGTGCCAGCAGTTACGTAATAAACACTGAAGCTTTCTTT
TRBJ1-4,NA,TRBV12-3/TRBV12-4,NA,CASTPRGRNTNEKLFF,TGTGCCAGCACTCCCAGGGGACGTAATACTAATGAAAAACTGTTTTTT
TRBJ2-7,TRBD1,TRBV7-3,few,CASSSTGVYEQYF,TGTGCCAGCAGCTCGACAGGGGTCTACGAGCAGTACTTC
TRBJ2-7,TRBD1,TRBV27,NA,CASSTLPGQGNYEQYF,TGTGCCAGCAGTACGCTCCCGGGACAGGGGAACTACGAGCAGTACTTC
TRBJ1-4,TRBD1,TRBV28,NA,CASSLFQGATNEKLFF,TGTGCCAGCAGTTTATTTCAGGGGGCAACTAATGAAAAACTGTTTTTT
TRBJ2-7,NA,TRBV12-3/TRBV12-4,NA,CARSLRSGRSAPYEQYF,TGTGCCAGAAGTTTAAGATCTGGTCGGTCTGCCCCCTACGAGCAGTACTTC
TRBJ2-3,TRBD2,TRBV20-1,NA,CSALPGGAPDTQYF,TGCAGTGCCCTCCCGGGGGGGGCCCCAGATACGCAGTATTTT
TRBJ2-1,NA,TRBV6-5,few,CASSYSSPASSYNEQFF,TGTGCCAGCAGTTACTCGTCCCCGGCCTCAAGCTACAATGAGCAGTTCTTC
TRBJ2-5,TRBD2,TRBV25-1,NA,CASSLSGGEETQYF,TGTGCCAGCAGTCTCTCGGGGGGGGAAGAGACCCAGTACTTC
TRBJ1-2,NA,TRBV28,NA,CASSLTGGMEGYTF,TGTGCCAGCAGTTTGACAGGTGGAATGGAGGGCTACACCTTC
TRBJ1-6,NA,TRBV5-1,many,CASSNSGFDSPLHF,TGCGCCAGCAGCAACAGCGGGTTTGATTCACCCCTCCACTTT
TRBJ2-3,NA,TRBV12-5,NA,CASGFLGTTQYF,TGTGCTAGTGGTTTCCTAGGGACTACGCAGTATTTT
TRBJ1-2,NA,TRBV28,NA,CASSLCRSACYGYTF,TGTGCCAGCAGTTTATGTCGGTCAGCCTGCTATGGCTACACCTTC
TRBJ2-7,NA,TRBV7-9,NA,CASSYRTETYEQYF,TGTGCCAGCAGCTACCGGACGGAGACCTACGAGCAGTACTTC
TRBJ2-7,NA,TRBV28,NA,CASSTISARAGEQYF,TGTGCCAGCTCGACCATTAGTGCCAGGGCAGGCGAGCAGTACTTC
TRBJ2-1,NA,TRBV12-3/TRBV12-4,NA,CASSLGTQGHRNEQFF,TGTGCCAGCAGTTTAGGAACGCAAGGGCATCGGAATGAGCAGTTCTTC
TRBJ1-2,TRBD1,TRBV28,NA,CASSSGTAAYGYTF,TGTGCCAGCAGTAGCGGGACAGCTGCCTATGGCTACACCTTC
TRBJ2-3,NA,TRBV12-3/TRBV12-4,few,CASTAAGDTQYF,TGTGCCAGCACCGCGGCGGGGGATACGCAGTATTTT